This T cell receptor beta chain came from a study of blood T cell repertoires in COVID-19. About the study: The origin of the acute and convalescent COVID-19 samples was the United States, Italy and Spain. The cDNA or gDNA used as material had been derived from T cells, B-cell-depleted T cells, or PBMCs.

Seattle participants joined during active infection and were tracked over time. Source study methods: Reference gene primers were amplified, and this amplification served to estimate nucleated cell counts. Using immunoSEQ multiplex PCR, the repertoire was profiled, and TCRdb retains in-frame clones only, with some absent. V, J and clone size are taken as reported in that table, and D and trimming were inferred from the DNA itself. The sample holds 200,000 or so clones, around 89% seen once. The CDR3 is 13 amino acids. Germline V lookup: CDR1 LNHDA, CDR2 SQIVND (reference sequence). V was cut by 5 bases and J by 10 bases, with 14 bases left in between. Only a few counts were recorded for this clone.

Sequencing was carried out using peripheral blood. This receptor was obtained from a man in his thirties or forties with COVID-19, enrolled during active disease. The rearrangement joins TRBV19 to TRBJ1-4; D is undetermined. Written as DNA, the CDR3 is TGTGCCAGTAGTGTGCCGGGGATGGGAAAACTGTTTTTT. Its translation: CASSVPGMGKLFF.